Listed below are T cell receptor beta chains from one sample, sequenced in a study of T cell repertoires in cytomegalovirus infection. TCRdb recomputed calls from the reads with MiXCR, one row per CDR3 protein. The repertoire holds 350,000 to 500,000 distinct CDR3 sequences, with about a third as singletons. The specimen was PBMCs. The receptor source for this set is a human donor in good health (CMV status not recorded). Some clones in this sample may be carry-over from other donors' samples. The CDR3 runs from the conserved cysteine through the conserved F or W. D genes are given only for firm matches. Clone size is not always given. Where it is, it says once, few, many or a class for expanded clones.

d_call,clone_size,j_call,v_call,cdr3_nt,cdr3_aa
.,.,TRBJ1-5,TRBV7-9,TGTGCCAGCAGCTTGGATTATCAGCCCCAGCATTTT,CASSLDYQPQHF
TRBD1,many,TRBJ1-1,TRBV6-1,TGTGCCAGCAGGGGACAGGGCCCCGAAGCTTTCTTT,CASRGQGPEAFF
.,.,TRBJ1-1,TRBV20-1,TGCAGTGCCAAGGACAGTCAAATCACTGAAGCTTTCTTT,CSAKDSQITEAFF
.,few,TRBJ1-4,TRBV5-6,TGTGCCAGCAGCTTGGCCGGGAGTGGCTATGAAAAACTGTTTTTT,CASSLAGSGYEKLFF
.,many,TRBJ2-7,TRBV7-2,TGTGCCAGCAGCACGTTTCCGAGGGGACAACGCTACGAGCAGTACTTC,CASSTFPRGQRYEQYF
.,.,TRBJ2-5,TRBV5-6,TGTGCCAGCAGCCCGTGGGGGAGGCGAGAGACCCAGTACTTC,CASSPWGRRETQYF
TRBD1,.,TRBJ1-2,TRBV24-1,TGTGCCACCAGTGATCGACAGGGGGCAAGGGGCTACACCTTC,CATSDRQGARGYTF
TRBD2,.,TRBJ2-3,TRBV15,TGTGCCACCAGCAGAGATGTCAGCGGGGGGGACTTAACAGATACGCAGTATTTT,CATSRDVSGGDLTDTQYF
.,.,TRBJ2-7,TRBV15,TGTGCCACCAGCAGAGATCCAAGTACTTCCTACGAGCAGTACTTC,CATSRDPSTSYEQYF
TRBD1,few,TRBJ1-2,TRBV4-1,TGCGCCAGCAGCCAATACAAGGAGGGGGCCTTCTATGGCTACACCTTC,CASSQYKEGAFYGYTF
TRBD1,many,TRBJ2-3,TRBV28,TGTGCCAGCAGTTTACTGGGACAGCTCACAGATACGCAGTATTTT,CASSLLGQLTDTQYF
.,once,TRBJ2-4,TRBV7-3,TGTGCCAGCAGCTTAATGGCAGGGGAGAGGGGTGGCATTCAGTCCTTC,CASSLMAGERGGIQSF
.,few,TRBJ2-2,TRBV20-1,TGCAGTGCTAAAGGGAACACCGGGGAGCTGTTTTTT,CSAKGNTGELFF
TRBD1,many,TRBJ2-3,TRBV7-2,TGTGCCAGCAGCTCCCTACGGACAGGGGCCACAGATACGCAGTATTTT,CASSSLRTGATDTQYF
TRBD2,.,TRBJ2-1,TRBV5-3,TGTGCCAGCAGCTTGGTTGGCGGGGGGGCCCATGAGCAGTTCTTC,CASSLVGGGAHEQFF
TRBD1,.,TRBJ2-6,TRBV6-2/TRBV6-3,TGTGCCAGCGCGGGGACAGGGTCGTATGGGGCCAACGTCCTGACTTTC,CASAGTGSYGANVLTF
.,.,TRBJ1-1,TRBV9,TGTGCCAGCAGCGTAGTCAGGGTAGACACTGAAGCTTTCTTT,CASSVVRVDTEAFF
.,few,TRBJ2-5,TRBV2,TGTGCCGCCGGCGAAACTCCCCAAGAGACCCAGTACTTC,CAAGETPQETQYF
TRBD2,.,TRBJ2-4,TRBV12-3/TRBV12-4,TGTGCCAGCAAAGCGGGGGGCGGAGCCAAAAACATTCAGTCCTTC,CASKAGGGAKNIQSF
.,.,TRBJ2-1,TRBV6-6,TGTGCCAGCAGTTACTCTGAGGGGGCGGGGAATGAGCAGTTCTTC,CASSYSEGAGNEQFF
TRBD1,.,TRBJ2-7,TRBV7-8,TGTGCCAGCAGCTTAAGAACAGGGGGCGAGCAGTACTTC,CASSLRTGGEQYF
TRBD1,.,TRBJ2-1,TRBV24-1,TGTGCCACCAGTGACGTCGGGACAGCAAGGAACAATGAGCAGTTCTTC,CATSDVGTARNNEQFF
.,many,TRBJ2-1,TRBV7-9,TGTGCCAGCAGCTTAGATGTCGTGGGATTACCGAAAGATGAGCAGTTCTTC,CASSLDVVGLPKDEQFF
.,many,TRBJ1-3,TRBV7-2,TGTGCCAGCAGGTTAGGACCAAGCTCTGGAAACACCATATATTTT,CASRLGPSSGNTIYF
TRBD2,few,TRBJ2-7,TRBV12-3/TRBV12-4,TGTGCCAGCAGTTCCGGGACTAGCGGGGGGCCGCTCTACGAGCAGTACTTC,CASSSGTSGGPLYEQYF
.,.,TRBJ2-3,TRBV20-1,TGCAGTGTTAAGAGGGGTACAGATACGCAGTATTTT,CSVKRGTDTQYF
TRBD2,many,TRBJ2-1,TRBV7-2,TGTGCCAGCAGCCCCGCGGGGGCCTACAATGAGCAGTTCTTC,CASSPAGAYNEQFF
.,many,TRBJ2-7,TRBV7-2,TGTGCCAGCAGCTTGGAGTCCGGAAGAGGAAAATACGAGCAGTACTTC,CASSLESGRGKYEQYF
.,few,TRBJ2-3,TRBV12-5,TGTGCTAGTGGCCCCGGACTATCTTCCACAGATACGCAGTATTTT,CASGPGLSSTDTQYF
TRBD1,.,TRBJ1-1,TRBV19,TGTGCCAGTAGTACTGGGACAGAGGGCACTGAAGCTTTCTTT,CASSTGTEGTEAFF
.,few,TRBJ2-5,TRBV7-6,TGTGCCAGCAGCACCCCACTAGCTTGGGGAGAGACCCAGTACTTC,CASSTPLAWGETQYF
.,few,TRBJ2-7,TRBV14,TGTGCCAGCAGCCAAGGGAAAGGGCTTTACGAGCAGTACTTC,CASSQGKGLYEQYF
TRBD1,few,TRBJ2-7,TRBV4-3,TGCGCCAGCAGCCAAAATCAGGGACAGGCCTACGAGCAGTACTTC,CASSQNQGQAYEQYF
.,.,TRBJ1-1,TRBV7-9,TGTGCCAGCAGCTTAGCGGCAGAAGTTGAAGCTTTCTTT,CASSLAAEVEAFF
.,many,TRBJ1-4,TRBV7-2,TGTGCCAGCAGCCACGCTGGGTTGACATACTCTAATGAAAAACTGTTTTTT,CASSHAGLTYSNEKLFF
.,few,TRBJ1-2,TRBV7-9,TGTGCCAGCAGCCCCCCTGGACGGGCAAGCTATGGCTACACCTTC,CASSPPGRASYGYTF
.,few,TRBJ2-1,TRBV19,TGTGCCAGTGAACCAGGGGAATCCTACAATGAGCAGTTCTTC,CASEPGESYNEQFF
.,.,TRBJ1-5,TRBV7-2,TGTGCCAGTGGGGTAGGGACAACTCATAGCAATCAGCCCCAGCATTTT,CASGVGTTHSNQPQHF
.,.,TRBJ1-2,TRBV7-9,TGTGCCAGCAGCTTAGCTGTGCGGGGGCCTGGCTACACCTTC,CASSLAVRGPGYTF
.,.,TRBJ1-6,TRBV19,TGTGCCAGTAGTATGGGACAAGATAATTCACCCCTCCACTTT,CASSMGQDNSPLHF
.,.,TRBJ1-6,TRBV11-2,TGTGCCAGCAGCTTAGATCCAGGGCTGGGACCCGTCTTT,CASSLDPGLGPVF
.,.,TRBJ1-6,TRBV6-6,TGTGCCAGCAGTTACTCCCCAGAGGGGGTCTCACCCCTCCACTTT,CASSYSPEGVSPLHF
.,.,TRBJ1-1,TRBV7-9,TGTGCCAGCAGCTTAGATAGGCTGCACACTGAAGCTTTCTTT,CASSLDRLHTEAFF
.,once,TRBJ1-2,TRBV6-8,TGTGCCAGCAGTGACGAAAGTCTAACCGCGTCTTATGGCTACACCTTC,CASSDESLTASYGYTF
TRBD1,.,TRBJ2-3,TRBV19,TGTGCCAGTAGGCCGGGACAGTCCAACACAGATACGCAGTATTTT,CASRPGQSNTDTQYF
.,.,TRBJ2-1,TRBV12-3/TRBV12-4,TGTGCCAGCAGTGATCCGGGACCTACCTTGGAAGAGCAGTTCTTC,CASSDPGPTLEEQFF
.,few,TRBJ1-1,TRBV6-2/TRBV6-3,TGTGCCAGCAGCCCATGGGTGGGTGTAGGCACTGAAGCTTTCTTT,CASSPWVGVGTEAFF
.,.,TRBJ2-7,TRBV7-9,TGTGCCAGCAGCAAGAGCGACGCCGAGCAGTACTTC,CASSKSDAEQYF
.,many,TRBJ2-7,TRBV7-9,TGTGCCAGCAGTTCCCGGGACACGAGCTCCTACGAGCAGTACTTC,CASSSRDTSSYEQYF
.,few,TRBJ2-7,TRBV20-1,TGCAGTGCTAGACTCAGAGCCTCCTACGAGCAGTACTTC,CSARLRASYEQYF
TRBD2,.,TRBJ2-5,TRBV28,TGTGCCAGCAGTTTACCCAGGACTAGCGAAGAGACCCAGTACTTC,CASSLPRTSEETQYF